Below, 15 T cell receptor beta chains from the same sample are listed, as sequenced in a study of blood T cell repertoires in COVID-19. The data were produced by immunoSEQ multiplex PCR, yet TCRdb's version contains in-frame clones alone and is incomplete. This sample yields 75,000 to 80,000 clones, of which about 88% are seen a single time; over 8.5% belongs to the top ten. Specimen: peripheral blood. The receptors stem from a human donor in a cohort sampled during active COVID-19.

The genes are TRBV7-9 and TRBJ2-7; TRBD1 is a possible D gene (6 bases). From germline, CDR1 is SEHNR and CDR2 FQNEAQ (reference sequence). Trimming took off 1 base at V and 7 bases at J, with 11 bases between the two ends. The CDR3 runs to 13 residues. This CDR3 is CASSLGQVGEQYF. Here the CDR3 DNA reads TGTGCCAGCAGCTTAGGACAGGTCGGTGAGCAGTACTTC.

The chain employs TRBV29-1 and TRBJ2-3; D uncertain. The CDR3 spans 13 residues. The V gene lost 5 bases and the J gene lost 1 base, with 10 bases spanning the gap. The V gene's germline CDR1 is SQVTM and CDR2 ANQGSEA. CDR3 amino acids: CSVSPIGTDTQYF. CDR3 nucleotides: TGCAGCGTTTCCCCGATAGGCACAGATACGCAGTATTTT.

This clone ranks as medium-sized (0.01 to 0.1%). The same CDR3 arises from other DNA sequences in this sample as well. The rearrangement joins TRBV3-1 (or the pseudogene TRBV3-2) to TRBJ2-7, with no clear D. This CDR3 region has 14 residues. CDR1 is LGHDT and CDR2 is YNNKEL in the germline V gene (reference sequence). V was cut by 0 bases and J by 0 bases, with 6 bases left in between. CDR3 in DNA: TGTGCCAGCAGCCAAGATCCGAGCTCCTACGAGCAGTACTTC. This gives the protein CASSQDPSSYEQYF.

V and J are TRBV6-5 and TRBJ2-2; D is unclear. Trimming left V 8 bases short and J 2 bases short, with 6 bases between. This CDR3 has 12 amino acids. Germline V CDR1 and CDR2: MNHEY, SVGAGI. CDR3: CASATNTGELFF. CDR3 DNA: TGTGCCAGCGCAACAAACACCGGGGAGCTGTTTTTT.

This chain joins TRBV30 and TRBJ2-1, with TRBD1 as a possible D gene (5 bases). The CDR3 is 12 residues long. From germline, CDR1 is GTSNPN and CDR2 SVGIG (reference sequence). With 1 base removed from V and 10 bases from J, the gap between germline ends came to 11 bases. The CDR3 is CAWSGTPGEQFF. CDR3 DNA: TGTGCCTGGAGTGGGACACCGGGCGAGCAGTTCTTC. Together with reference TRBV30 and TRBJ2-1, the CDR3 gives the full variable domain: SQTIHQWPATLVQPVGSPLSLECTVEGTSNPNLYWYRQAAGRGLQLLFYSVGIGQISSEVPQNLSASRPQDRQFILSSKKLLLSDSGFYLCAWSGTPGEQFFGPGTRLTVL.

This clone was seen only a few times. CDR3 amino acids: CASSQETGVNQPQHF. In DNA, the CDR3 is TGTGCCAGCAGCCAAGAGACAGGGGTGAATCAGCCCCAGCATTTT. V gene TRBV4-2 combines with J gene TRBJ1-5; 8 bases are a match to TRBD1. V lost 0 bases to trimming and J lost 4 bases; unmatched junction nucleotides: 2. This CDR3 is 15 amino acids long. From germline, CDR1 is LGHNA and CDR2 YNFKEQ.

This chain joins TRBV24-1 and TRBJ1-2; D is perhaps TRBD1 (6 bases). The CDR3 sequence is 15 residues long. From germline, CDR1 is KGHDR and CDR2 SFDVKD. V was trimmed by 1 base and J by 3 bases, leaving 11 bases between them. CDR3 sequence reads: CATSDFGSGDYGYTF. DNA of the CDR3: TGTGCCACCAGTGATTTTGGCTCAGGGGACTATGGCTACACCTTC.

This clone came up once. The chain links TRBV5-1 to TRBJ2-1, with TRBD1 matching 7 bases. CDR1 and CDR2 from the germline V gene are SGHRS and YFSETQ. The CDR3 has 14 residues. The ends lost 3 bases at V and 3 bases at J; junction bases unmatched: 3. Written as DNA, the CDR3 is TGCGCCAGCAGCTGGGACAGCCACTACAATGAGCAGTTCTTC. Encoded protein: CASSWDSHYNEQFF.

As regards this clone: At one of its ends the junction is not consistent with the germline gene, which may arise from a read error. The gene calls are TRBV30 and TRBJ1-2; 8 bases fit TRBD1. CDR1 is GTSNPN, CDR2 SVGIG, per germline (reference sequence). The CDR3 is 12 amino acids. CDR3 protein: CAWSVEGRGRHF. The CDR3 DNA follows: TGTGCCTGGAGTGTAGAGGGCAGGGGGCGCCACTTC. The variable domain in full, completed from reference TRBV30 and TRBJ1-2, reads SQTIHQWPATLVQPVGSPLSLECTVEGTSNPNLYWYRQAAGRGLQLLFYSVGIGQISSEVPQNLSASRPQDRQFILSSKKLLLSDSGFYLCAWSVEGRGRHFGSGTRLTVV.

The gene calls are TRBV2 and TRBJ2-3; TRBD2 matches at 11 bases. Per the germline V gene, CDR1 is SNHLY and CDR2 is FYNNEI. This CDR3 contains 16 residues. V lost 5 bases and J lost 4; bases outside the gene matches: 8. The CDR3 coding sequence is TGTGCCAGCAGTCCAACTAGCGGGGGTTTGTCAGATACGCAGTATTTT. It codes for CASSPTSGGLSDTQYF. The variable domain in full, completed from reference TRBV2 and TRBJ2-3, reads EPEVTQTPSHQVTQMGQEVILRCVPISNHLYFYWYRQILGQKVEFLVSFYNNEISEKSEIFDDQFSVERPDGSNFTLKIRSTKLEDSAMYFCASSPTSGGLSDTQYFGPGTRLTVL.

The rearrangement uses TRBV2 and TRBJ1-6; TRBD1 aligns across 8 bases. Germline V gene data show CDR1 as SNHLY and CDR2 as FYNNEI. Losses at the gene ends were 6 bases for V and 10 bases for J; bases not matched to a gene: 5. The CDR3 consists of 13 residues. CDR3 sequence: CASRDREGSPLHF. CDR3 DNA sequence: TGTGCCAGCAGGGACAGGGAAGGATCACCCCTCCACTTT.

The J gene is TRBJ1-1, the V gene TRBV11-2; TRBD1 agrees at 9 bases. The V gene's germline CDR1 is SGHAT and CDR2 FQNNGV. V gave up 7 bases and J gave up 5 bases; unmatched junction bases: 14. The CDR3 consists of 16 residues. The CDR3 sequence: CASNPGQGWQVTEAFF. DNA of the CDR3: TGTGCCAGCAACCCAGGACAGGGGTGGCAGGTTACTGAAGCTTTCTTT. The full variable domain, with the rest looked up from reference TRBV11-2 and TRBJ1-1, is EAGVAQSPRYKIIEKRQSVAFWCNPISGHATLYWYQQILGQGPKLLIQFQNNGVVDDSQLPKDRFSAERLKGVDSTLKIQPAKLEDSAVYLCASNPGQGWQVTEAFFGQGTRLTVV.

V usage is TRBV7-9 and J usage is TRBJ2-5; TRBD1 aligns across 9 bases. J gave up 4 bases and V 5 bases, and 11 bases lay outside the gene matches. Germline V lookup: CDR1 SEHNR, CDR2 FQNEAQ (reference sequence). The CDR3 has 16 residues. The CDR3 DNA reads TGTGCCAGCAGCGACCGGAACAGGGGGCTTGGAGAGACCCAGTACTTC. This codes for CASSDRNRGLGETQYF.

The J gene is TRBJ1-5, the V gene TRBV27; TRBD1 is a possible D gene (6 bases). The CDR3 extends over 15 amino acids. The germline V gene encodes CDR1 MNHEY and CDR2 SMNVEV (reference sequence). V dropped 6 bases and J dropped 1 base, with 13 bases sitting between them. The CDR3 sequence: CASSLIQGSNQPQHF. The CDR3, as DNA: TGTGCCAGCAGCTTAATCCAGGGGAGCAATCAGCCCCAGCATTTT.

This clone was detected once. The V gene is TRBV5-1, the J gene TRBJ2-7, with D perhaps matching TRBD2 (7 bases). The V end lost 5 bases, the J end lost 0 bases, and 15 bases lay between the germline ends. CDR3 length: 15 residues. CDR1 and CDR2 (germline): SGHRS, YFSETQ. The CDR3 DNA follows: TGCGCCAGCAGTGAATATGCGGGGGCCTCCTACGAGCAGTACTTC. This gives the protein CASSEYAGASYEQYF.